This T cell receptor (beta chain) was identified in a study of blood T cell repertoires in COVID-19. As for the study in general: The samples span acute and convalescent COVID-19 from the United States, Italy and Spain. The analysed material was cDNA or gDNA that came from T cells, B-cell-depleted T cells, or PBMCs.

Seattle patient enrollment occurred during active infection, with longitudinal follow-up thereafter. Per the authors' pipeline: Nucleated cell counts were estimated from reference gene primer amplification. The repertoire was sequenced with immunoSEQ multiplex PCR; TCRdb's copy has only in-frame clones and lacks some. V and J calls and clone size are given by that table; D and trimming were obtained from the DNA. The sample records about 200,000 clones, around 83% being singletons. The V gene lost 1 base and the J gene lost 4 bases, with 8 bases spanning the gap. This CDR3 comprises 13 residues. Germline CDR1 SGHNT, CDR2 YYREEE (reference sequence).

J is TRBJ1-2 and V is TRBV5-4; D is perhaps TRBD1 (6 bases). The origin of this receptor is a woman in her 70s with COVID-19, enrolled during active disease. Sequenced input: peripheral blood. For the CDR3, the DNA is TGTGCCAGCAGCTTGACAGGGCTCTATGGCTACACCTTC. Amino acids: CASSLTGLYGYTF.